Following are 5 T cell receptor beta chains from one sample sequenced in a study of CD8 T cells in Susac syndrome. Reverse transcription of about 0.45 to 1 ug RNA was performed with random hexamers. MiXCR, run by TCRdb on the immunoSEQ multiplex PCR reads, gives a single entry per CDR3 protein. The table has some 110,000 distinct CDR3 sequences, about 92% seen once. Sequencing was performed on CD4+ T cells from PBMCs. These receptors all stem from a human donor with multiple sclerosis.

The chain uses TRBV19 and TRBJ2-6, with TRBD1 matching 9 bases. CDR3 length: 15 amino acids. J lost 3 bases, V lost 4 bases, and 1 base had no gene match. Germline assignment: CDR1 LNHDA and CDR2 SQIVND (reference sequence). The CDR3 nucleotides are TGTGCCAGTAGTACGGACAGGGGTGGGGCCAACGTCCTGACTTTC. Amino acid sequence: CASSTDRGGANVLTF.

This clonotype has only one observation. The chain has TRBV20-1 and TRBJ1-1; a possible D gene is TRBD1 (5 bases). The germline gives CDR1 DFQATT, CDR2 SNEGSKA (reference sequence). There are 12 residues in the CDR3. V lost 2 bases and J lost 5, with 9 bases in between. DNA of the CDR3: TGCAGTGCTAGAAGCCGACAGACTGAAGCTTTCTTT. It translates to CSARSRQTEAFF.

This rearrangement joins TRBV5-1 to TRBJ1-1; D is undetermined. Trimming removed 4 bases from V and 1 base from J, with 14 bases in between. This CDR3 is 15 amino acids long. In germline, CDR1 is SGHRS, CDR2 YFSETQ. The CDR3 coding sequence is TGCGCCAGCAGCACCAGTACGGTTTCGAACACTGAAGCTTTCTTT. It translates to CASSTSTVSNTEAFF.

V is TRBV6-1 and J is TRBJ2-6, with 9 bases fitting TRBD2. The junction had 7 bases not matched to a gene; V was cut back by 7 bases and J by 0 bases. Germline-derived CDR1 and CDR2 are MNHNS and SASEGT. CDR3 length: 17 residues. Here the CDR3 reads CASTRTSADSGANVLTF. The CDR3 DNA reads TGTGCCAGCACTCGGACTAGCGCGGACTCTGGGGCCAACGTCCTGACTTTC.

V is TRBV7-2 and J is TRBJ1-1; 7 nucleotides agree with TRBD1. There are 12 residues in the CDR3. V dropped 6 bases and J dropped 4; count of bases not matched to a gene: 2. CDR1 is SGHTA and CDR2 is FQGNSA in the germline V gene. CDR3 region: CASSRTGTEAFF. CDR3 DNA sequence: TGTGCCAGCAGTCGGACAGGCACTGAAGCTTTCTTT.